These 11 T cell receptor beta chains were sequenced from one sample in a study of control samples from healthy donors and cancer patients. The table came from immunoSEQ multiplex PCR; TCRdb's copy has only in-frame clones and leaves some out. This table holds 160,000 or so clones, about 94% found once. Sequenced material: PBMCs. The receptor set was obtained from a man in his fifties or sixties with colorectal cancer.

In DNA, the CDR3 is TGTGCCAGCAGCTTAGAAGCAGGCCGGTATGGCTACACCTTC. This codes for CASSLEAGRYGYTF. V usage is TRBV7-2 and J usage is TRBJ1-2; D is unresolved. Germline CDR1 and CDR2: SGHTA and FQGNSA. The germline V and J ends were trimmed by 1 base and 5 bases, with 11 bases remaining between them. The CDR3 runs 14 residues.

The chain has TRBV5-5 and TRBJ1-1, with 10 bases lining up with TRBD1. V lost 4 bases, J lost 0 bases, and 9 bases stayed unmatched. The CDR3 is 17 amino acids. The germline gives CDR1 SGHKS, CDR2 YYEKEE (reference sequence). The CDR3 region has the DNA TGTGCCAGCAGCGCTGGGACAGGGGCGTATATGAACACTGAAGCTTTCTTT. Translated: CASSAGTGAYMNTEAFF. Variable domain in full (rest from reference TRBV5-5 and TRBJ1-1): DAGVTQSPTHLIKTRGQQVTLRCSPISGHKSVSWYQQVLGQGPQFIFQYYEKEERGRGNFPDRFSARQFPNYSSELNVNALLLGDSALYLCASSAGTGAYMNTEAFFGQGTRLTVV.

The chain uses TRBV29-1 and TRBJ2-7; D remains unclear. Trimming removed 8 bases from V and 0 bases from J, with 14 bases in between. CDR3 length: 13 amino acids. Germline loops: CDR1 SQVTM, CDR2 ANQGSEA. For the CDR3, the DNA is TGCAGCACCTCTAGACTGCTCTCCTACGAGCAGTACTTC. This sequence encodes CSTSRLLSYEQYF.

This clone appeared once. The chain combines TRBV6-2 or TRBV6-3 with TRBJ2-1; D is uncertain. The CDR3 sequence is 13 residues long. Germline V CDR1 and CDR2: MNHEY, SVGEGT. V lost 1 base and J lost 4, with 5 bases in between. Here the CDR3 reads CASSYLDYNEQFF. In nucleotides, the CDR3 is TGTGCCAGCAGTTACTTGGATTACAATGAGCAGTTCTTC.

This chain connects TRBV3-1 (or the pseudogene TRBV3-2) to TRBJ1-4; no firm D call. The germline V gene encodes CDR1 LGHDT and CDR2 YNNKEL (reference sequence). This CDR3 is built from 14 residues. V was shortened by 2 bases and J by 5 bases, with 9 bases between the two germline ends. The CDR3: CASSQTGVNEKLFF. The CDR3 nucleotides are TGTGCCAGCAGCCAAACTGGCGTGAATGAAAAACTGTTTTTT.

The rearrangement links TRBV7-8 to TRBJ2-2; maybe TRBD1 (5 bases). CDR1 and CDR2 (germline): SGHVS, FQNEAQ. V was clipped by 5 bases and J by 3 bases, with 13 bases between them. The CDR3 sequence is 15 residues long. The CDR3 here is CASSNGIRDTGELFF. The DNA for the CDR3 is TGTGCCAGCAGCAATGGGATCAGGGACACCGGGGAGCTGTTTTTT.

The rearrangement links TRBV6-2 or TRBV6-3 to TRBJ1-1; D gene uncertain. The CDR3 contains 13 residues. V lost 3 bases to trimming and J lost 0 bases, with 5 bases between them. CDR1 and CDR2 from the germline V gene are MNHEY and SVGEGT. The CDR3 bases are TGTGCCAGCAGTTATAACGTGAACACTGAAGCTTTCTTT. Translated, it gives CASSYNVNTEAFF.

The rearrangement uses TRBV7-6 and TRBJ2-5; D is perhaps TRBD1 (6 bases). This CDR3 spans 15 amino acids. Trimming shortened V by 6 bases and J by 2 bases, and 16 bases separated the two germline ends. Looked up from germline, CDR1 is SGHVS and CDR2 is FNYEAQ. CDR3 nucleotide sequence: TGTGCCAGCAGTTTCTCCGGGGACAAGCAAGAGACCCAGTACTTC. This encodes CASSFSGDKQETQYF.

The chain recombines TRBV18 with TRBJ1-3, with no clear D. The CDR3 runs to 16 residues. V lost 2 bases and J lost 0, with 11 bases in between. Germline V gene sequence: CDR1 KGHSH, CDR2 LQKENI. CDR3 nucleotide sequence: TGTGCCAGCTCACCAGGATGGGAAAGCTCTGGAAACACCATATATTTT. Protein product: CASSPGWESSGNTIYF.

The chain links TRBV3-1 (or the pseudogene TRBV3-2) to TRBJ1-1, with TRBD1 matching 9 bases. V trimming: 3 bases; J trimming: 5 bases; junction bases outside the gene matches: 10. Germline V lookup: CDR1 LGHDT, CDR2 YNNKEL (reference sequence). The CDR3 runs 16 residues. Written as DNA, the CDR3 is TGTGCCAGCAGCCAGGTTGGCACGGGACAGGGAACTGAAGCTTTCTTT. Translation: CASSQVGTGQGTEAFF.

This chain joins TRBV9 and TRBJ2-3; 9 nucleotides agree with TRBD2. In germline, CDR1 is SGDLS, CDR2 YYNGEE. Trimming at V came to 3 bases and at J to 6 bases, leaving 5 bases not matched to a gene. The CDR3 loop spans 14 amino acids. The CDR3 coding sequence is TGTGCCAGCAGCGGTAGCGGGGGTGGTGATACGCAGTATTTT. Translated: CASSGSGGGDTQYF.